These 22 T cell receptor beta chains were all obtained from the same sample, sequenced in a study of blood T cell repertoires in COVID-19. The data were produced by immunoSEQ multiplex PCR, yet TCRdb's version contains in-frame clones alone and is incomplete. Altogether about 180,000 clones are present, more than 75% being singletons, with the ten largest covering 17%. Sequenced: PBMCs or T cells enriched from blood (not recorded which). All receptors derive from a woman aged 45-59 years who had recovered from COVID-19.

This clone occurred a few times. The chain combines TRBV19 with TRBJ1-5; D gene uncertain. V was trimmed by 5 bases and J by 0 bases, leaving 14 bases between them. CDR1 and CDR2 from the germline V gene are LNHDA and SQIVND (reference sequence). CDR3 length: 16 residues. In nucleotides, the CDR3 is TGTGCCAGTAGTCCGCACGGCGGGGATAGCAATCAGCCCCAGCATTTT. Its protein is CASSPHGGDSNQPQHF.

CDR3: CASSIPGHNYGYTF. The CDR3 DNA reads as TGTGCCAGCAGTATACCGGGACACAACTATGGCTACACCTTC. V and J are TRBV2 and TRBJ1-2, with D tentatively TRBD1 (6 bases). The germline V and J ends were trimmed by 5 bases and 2 bases, with 12 bases remaining between them. In germline, CDR1 is SNHLY, CDR2 FYNNEI. The CDR3 totals 14 residues.

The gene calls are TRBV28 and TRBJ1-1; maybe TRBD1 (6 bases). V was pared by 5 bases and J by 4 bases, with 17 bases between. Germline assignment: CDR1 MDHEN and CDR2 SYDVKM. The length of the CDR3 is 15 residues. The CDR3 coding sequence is TGTGCCAGCAGTGTCCCTCAGGGAGGGGGCACTGAAGCTTTCTTT. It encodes CASSVPQGGGTEAFF.

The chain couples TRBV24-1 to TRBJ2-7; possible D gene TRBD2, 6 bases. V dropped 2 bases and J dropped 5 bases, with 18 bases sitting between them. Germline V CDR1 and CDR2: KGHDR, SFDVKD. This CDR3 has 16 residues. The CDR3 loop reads CATSDSAPRLGNEQYF. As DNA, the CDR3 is TGTGCCACCAGTGATTCCGCCCCCCGACTAGGCAACGAGCAGTACTTC.

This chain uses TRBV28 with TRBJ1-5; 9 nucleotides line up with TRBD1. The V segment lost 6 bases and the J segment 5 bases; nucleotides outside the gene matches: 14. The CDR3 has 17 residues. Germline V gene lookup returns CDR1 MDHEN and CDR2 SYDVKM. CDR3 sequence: CASSPGQGSGGHQPQHF. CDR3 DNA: TGTGCCAGCAGCCCCGGACAGGGGAGTGGAGGGCATCAGCCCCAGCATTTT.

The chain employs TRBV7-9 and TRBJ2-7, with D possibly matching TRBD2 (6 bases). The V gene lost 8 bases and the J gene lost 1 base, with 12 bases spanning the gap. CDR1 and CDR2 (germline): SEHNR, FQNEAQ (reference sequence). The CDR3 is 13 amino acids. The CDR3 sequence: CASAGFASYEQYF. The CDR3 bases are TGTGCCAGCGCGGGATTTGCTTCCTACGAGCAGTACTTC.

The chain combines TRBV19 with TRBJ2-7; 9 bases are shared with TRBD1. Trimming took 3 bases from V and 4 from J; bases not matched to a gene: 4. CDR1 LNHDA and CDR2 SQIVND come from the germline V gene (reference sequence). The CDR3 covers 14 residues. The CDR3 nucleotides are TGTGCCAGTAGTATCCGGGACAGGGTATACGAGCAGTACTTC. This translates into CASSIRDRVYEQYF.

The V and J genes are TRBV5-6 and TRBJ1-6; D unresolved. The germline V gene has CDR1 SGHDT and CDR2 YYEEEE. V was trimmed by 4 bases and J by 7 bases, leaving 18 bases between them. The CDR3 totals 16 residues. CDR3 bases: TGTGCCAGCAGCCTTCATAGGACCCCGGGGAATTCACCCCTCCACTTT. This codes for CASSLHRTPGNSPLHF.

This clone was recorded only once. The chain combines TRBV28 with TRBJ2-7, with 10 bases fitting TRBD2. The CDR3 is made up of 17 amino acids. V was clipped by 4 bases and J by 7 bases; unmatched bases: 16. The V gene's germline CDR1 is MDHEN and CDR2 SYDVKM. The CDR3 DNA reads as TGTGCCAGCAGTTCAGCAGAAGCGGGAGGGCTGATGTGGGAGCAGTACTTC. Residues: CASSSAEAGGLMWEQYF. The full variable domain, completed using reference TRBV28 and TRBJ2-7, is DVKVTQSSRYLVKRTGEKVFLECVQDMDHENMFWYRQDPGLGLRLIYFSYDVKMKEKGDIPEGYSVSREKKERFSLILESASTNQTSMYLCASSSAEAGGLMWEQYFGPGTRLTVT.

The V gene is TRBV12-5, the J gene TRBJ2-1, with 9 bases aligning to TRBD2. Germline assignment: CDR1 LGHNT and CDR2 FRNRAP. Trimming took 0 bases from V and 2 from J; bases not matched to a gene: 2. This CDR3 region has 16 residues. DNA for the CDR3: TGTGCTAGTGGTTTGGTAGCGGGAGGAACCTACAATGAGCAGTTCTTC. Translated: CASGLVAGGTYNEQFF.

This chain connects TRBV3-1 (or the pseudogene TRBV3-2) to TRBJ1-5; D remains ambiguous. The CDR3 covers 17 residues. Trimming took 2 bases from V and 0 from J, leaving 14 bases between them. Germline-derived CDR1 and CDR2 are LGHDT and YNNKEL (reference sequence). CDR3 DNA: TGTGCCAGCAGCCAACTATGCGAGGGAAATAGCAATCAGCCCCAGCATTTT. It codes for CASSQLCEGNSNQPQHF.

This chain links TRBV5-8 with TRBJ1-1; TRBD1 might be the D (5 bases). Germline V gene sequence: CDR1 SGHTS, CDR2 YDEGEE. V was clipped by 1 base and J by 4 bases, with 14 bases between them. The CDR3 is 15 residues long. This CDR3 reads CASSLKGAGGTEAFF. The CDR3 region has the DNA TGTGCCAGCAGCTTGAAAGGGGCGGGGGGCACTGAAGCTTTCTTT. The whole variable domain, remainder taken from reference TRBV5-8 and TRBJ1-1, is EAGVTQSPTHLIKTRGQQATLRCSPISGHTSVYWYQQALGLGLQFLLWYDEGEERNRGNFPPRFSGRQFPNYSSELNVNALELEDSALYLCASSLKGAGGTEAFFGQGTRLTVV.

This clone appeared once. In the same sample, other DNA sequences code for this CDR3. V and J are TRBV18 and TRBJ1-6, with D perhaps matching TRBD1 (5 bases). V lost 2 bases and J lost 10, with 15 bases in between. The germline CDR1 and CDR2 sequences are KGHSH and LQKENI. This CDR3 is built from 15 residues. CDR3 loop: CASSPTGTGGSPLHF. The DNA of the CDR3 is TGTGCCAGCTCACCAACCGGGACCGGGGGGTCACCCCTCCACTTT.

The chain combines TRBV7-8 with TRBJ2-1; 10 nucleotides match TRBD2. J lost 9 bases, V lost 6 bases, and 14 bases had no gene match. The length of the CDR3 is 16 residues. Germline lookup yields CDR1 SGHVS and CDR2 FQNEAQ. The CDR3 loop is CASSHRLAGARTEQFF. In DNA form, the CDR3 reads TGTGCCAGCAGTCATCGGCTAGCGGGAGCCAGGACTGAGCAGTTCTTC.

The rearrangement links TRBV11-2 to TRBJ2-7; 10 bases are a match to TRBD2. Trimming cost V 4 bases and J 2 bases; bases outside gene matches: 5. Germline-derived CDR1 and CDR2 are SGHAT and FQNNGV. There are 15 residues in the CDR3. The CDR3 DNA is TGTGCCAGCAGCTCCCCGGGACTAGCGACCTACGAGCAGTACTTC. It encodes CASSSPGLATYEQYF.

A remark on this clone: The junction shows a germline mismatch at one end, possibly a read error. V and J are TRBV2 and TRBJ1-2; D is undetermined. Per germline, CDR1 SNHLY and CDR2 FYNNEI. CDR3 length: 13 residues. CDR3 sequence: CASSDFYDGSLRF. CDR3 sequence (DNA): TGTGCCAGCAGTGATTTCTACGACGGGTCCCTTCGCTTC.

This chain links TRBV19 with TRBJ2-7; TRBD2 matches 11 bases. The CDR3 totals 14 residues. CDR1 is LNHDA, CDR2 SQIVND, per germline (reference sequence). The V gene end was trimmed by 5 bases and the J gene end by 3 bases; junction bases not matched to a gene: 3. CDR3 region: CASSRTSGYYEQYF. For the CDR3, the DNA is TGTGCCAGTAGTCGGACTAGCGGGTACTACGAGCAGTACTTC.

The CDR3, as DNA: TGTGCCAGCAGTCCCGGGACAGTTGGAAACACCATATATTTT. Translating gives CASSPGTVGNTIYF. V gene TRBV27 combines with J gene TRBJ1-3, with 7 nucleotides matching TRBD1. The CDR3 is made up of 14 amino acids. V shed 5 bases, J shed 3 bases, and the junction held 4 bases outside the gene matches. The germline gives CDR1 MNHEY, CDR2 SMNVEV (reference sequence).

DNA for the CDR3: TGTGCCAGCAGTAGGAGAGTGGCCTCTGGTGGCTACACCTTC. It yields the protein CASSRRVASGGYTF. The chain joins TRBV28 to TRBJ1-2; D unclear. CDR1 is MDHEN, CDR2 SYDVKM, per germline. The CDR3 is 14 residues long. Trimming took 5 bases from V and 7 from J, leaving 17 bases between them.

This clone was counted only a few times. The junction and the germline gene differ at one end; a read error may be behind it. The CDR3 DNA sequence: TGTGCCAGCAGCTTCCTCTGGGACAGGGGGGCAAACGTCCTGACTTTC. Amino acid sequence: CASSFLWDRGANVLTF. The rearrangement joins TRBV11-2 to TRBJ2-6; 11 bases are shared with TRBD1. CDR1 SGHAT and CDR2 FQNNGV come from the germline V gene. The CDR3 consists of 16 residues.

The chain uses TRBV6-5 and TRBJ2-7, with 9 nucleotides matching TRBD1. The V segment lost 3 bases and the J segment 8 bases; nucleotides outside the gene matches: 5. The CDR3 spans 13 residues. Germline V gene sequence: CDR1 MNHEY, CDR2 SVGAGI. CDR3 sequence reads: CASSYRDREKQYF. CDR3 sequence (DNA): TGTGCCAGCAGTTATCGGGACAGGGAAAAGCAGTACTTC.

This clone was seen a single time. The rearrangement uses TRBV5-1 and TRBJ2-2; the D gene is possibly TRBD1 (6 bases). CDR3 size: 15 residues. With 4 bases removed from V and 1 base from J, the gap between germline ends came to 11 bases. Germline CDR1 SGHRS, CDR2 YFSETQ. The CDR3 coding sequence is TGCGCCAGCAGCCTGCTGGACAGGAACACCGGGGAGCTGTTTTTT. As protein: CASSLLDRNTGELFF.